A single sample is the source of the 32 T cell receptor beta chains below, sequenced in a study of blood T cell repertoires in COVID-19. Only in-frame clones appear in the TCRdb table, and some are missing; sequencing was by immunoSEQ multiplex PCR. The table lists under 150,000 clones, just over 90% of them singletons. Sequenced sample: peripheral blood. The origin of the receptors is a human donor with active COVID-19. The donor label of this sample is uncertain.

V and J are TRBV7-2 and TRBJ2-7; D is possibly TRBD2 (6 bases). Deletions cut 1 base from V and 4 bases from J, with 8 bases between. The V gene's germline CDR1 is SGHTA and CDR2 FQGNSA. The CDR3 runs to 13 residues. CDR3 residues: CASSLDRGYEQYF. The CDR3 DNA reads as TGTGCCAGCAGCTTAGATCGGGGGTACGAGCAGTACTTC.

This rearrangement joins TRBV4-1 to TRBJ1-6; D gene unclear. Trimming took off 2 bases at V and 5 bases at J, with 13 bases between the two ends. CDR1 MGHRA and CDR2 YSYEKL come from the germline V gene. The CDR3 spans 16 residues. This CDR3 reads CASSQLGGPDNSPLHF. The CDR3, as DNA: TGCGCCAGCAGCCAATTAGGAGGCCCGGATAATTCACCCCTCCACTTT.

This clone was recorded once. The genes are TRBV7-9 and TRBJ1-4; a weak D match, TRBD1 (5 bases). CDR3 size: 14 residues. Germline V gene data show CDR1 as SEHNR and CDR2 as FQNEAQ (reference sequence). Trimming removed 5 bases from V and 1 base from J, with 8 bases in between. CDR3 amino acids: CASSPGLTNEKLFF. CDR3 DNA: TGTGCCAGCAGCCCAGGGTTAACTAATGAAAAACTGTTTTTT.

The V call is TRBV7-8, the J call TRBJ1-6, with 8 bases identical to TRBD1. Germline CDR1 and CDR2: SGHVS and FQNEAQ. This CDR3 spans 16 amino acids. The trim removed 1 base at V and 9 bases at J, leaving 8 bases unmatched. Written as DNA, the CDR3 is TGTGCCAGCAGCTTAGTCAGGGGGCGAGGTGTTTCACCCCTCCACTTT. Translating gives CASSLVRGRGVSPLHF. Complete variable domain (other parts from reference TRBV7-8 and TRBJ1-6): GAGVSQSPRYKVAKRGQDVALRCDPISGHVSLFWYQQALGQGPEFLTYFQNEAQLDKSGLPSDRFFAERPEGSVSTLKIQRTQQEDSAVYLCASSLVRGRGVSPLHFGNGTRLTVT.

The chain uses TRBV4-3 and TRBJ1-2; TRBD1 matches at 9 bases. The germline gives CDR1 LGHNA, CDR2 YSLEER. Trimming cost V 3 bases and J 7 bases; bases outside gene matches: 15. CDR3 length equals 17 residues. In nucleotides, the CDR3 is TGCGCCAGCAGCCAGAAAACAGGGGGCGCGTTTTGGTCTGGCTACACCTTC. Protein sequence: CASSQKTGGAFWSGYTF.

The V call is TRBV7-3, the J call TRBJ2-3, with 10 bases identical to TRBD2. Per germline, CDR1 SGHTA and CDR2 FQGTGA. V was clipped by 4 bases and J by 5 bases; unmatched bases: 9. The CDR3 loop spans 16 amino acids. CDR3: CASSSIAGGLKDTQYF. Written as DNA, the CDR3 is TGTGCCAGCAGCTCGATAGCGGGGGGTTTGAAAGATACGCAGTATTTT. The whole variable domain, filled in from reference TRBV7-3 and TRBJ2-3, reads GAGVSQTPSNKVTEKGKYVELRCDPISGHTALYWYRQSLGQGPEFLIYFQGTGAADDSGLPNDRFFAVRPEGSVSTLKIQRTERGDSAVYLCASSSIAGGLKDTQYFGPGTRLTVL.

The V and J genes are TRBV18 and TRBJ2-7; 11 bases align to TRBD1. This CDR3 has 14 amino acids. CDR1 is KGHSH and CDR2 is LQKENI in the germline V gene. V gave up 4 bases and J gave up 3 bases; unmatched junction bases: 2. DNA for the CDR3: TGTGCCAGCTCACGGGACAGGGGGAGCTACGAGCAGTACTTC. The encoded protein is CASSRDRGSYEQYF. Variable domain in full (rest from reference TRBV18 and TRBJ2-7): NAGVMQNPRHLVRRRGQEARLRCSPMKGHSHVYWYRQLPEEGLKFMVYLQKENIIDESGMPKERFSAEFPKEGPSILRIQQVVRGDSAAYFCASSRDRGSYEQYFGPGTRLTVT.

The chain has TRBV2 and TRBJ2-5; D uncertain. The CDR3 covers 14 residues. CDR1 and CDR2 (germline): SNHLY, FYNNEI. V was clipped by 5 bases and J by 5 bases, with 15 bases between them. Here the CDR3 reads CASSPPSVMETQYF. The CDR3 nucleotides are TGTGCCAGCAGTCCCCCCTCTGTTATGGAGACCCAGTACTTC.

The rearrangement links TRBV5-4 to TRBJ2-7, with D hard to call. V shed 1 base and J shed 4 bases, with 6 bases lying between them. Germline lookup yields CDR1 SGHNT and CDR2 YYREEE (reference sequence). This CDR3 region has 12 residues. The CDR3 loop reads CASSLNGYEQYF. CDR3 nucleotides: TGTGCCAGCAGCTTGAACGGTTACGAGCAGTACTTC.

CDR3 bases: TGCAGCGTTGTTAGGAGGGGAGGTAACACCGGGGAGCTGTTTTTT. Residues: CSVVRRGGNTGELFF. This chain links TRBV29-1 with TRBJ2-2; a weak D match, TRBD2 (6 bases). This CDR3 contains 15 residues. The V gene lost 4 bases and the J gene lost 2 bases, with 14 bases spanning the gap. Germline V gene lookup returns CDR1 SQVTM and CDR2 ANQGSEA.

V gene TRBV6-2 or TRBV6-3 combines with J gene TRBJ1-5, with D hard to call. V lost 2 bases to trimming and J lost 0 bases, with 17 bases between them. The germline V gene encodes CDR1 MNHEY and CDR2 SVGEGT. The CDR3 consists of 18 residues. This chain's CDR3 is CASSYPRSRRNSNQPQHF. For the CDR3, the DNA is TGTGCCAGCAGTTACCCGAGATCCCGCAGGAATAGCAATCAGCCCCAGCATTTT.

This chain's CDR3 is CASSWALAGDEQFF. DNA for the CDR3: TGTGCCAGCAGCTGGGCACTAGCGGGGGATGAGCAGTTCTTC. The gene calls are TRBV2 and TRBJ2-1, with 11 bases aligning to TRBD2. The J segment lost 8 bases and the V segment lost 6 bases, leaving 6 bases of the junction unmatched. The CDR3 is 14 residues long. Germline V gene data show CDR1 as SNHLY and CDR2 as FYNNEI.

This chain connects TRBV19 to TRBJ2-1; 8 bases line up with TRBD2. J was trimmed by 4 bases and V by 8 bases; bases with no gene match: 10. The V gene's germline CDR1 is LNHDA and CDR2 SQIVND (reference sequence). The CDR3 runs 15 residues. CDR3 sequence (DNA): TGTGCCAGTTCATTCGGGGCGGGGGGTTACAATGAGCAGTTCTTC. It encodes CASSFGAGGYNEQFF.

This rearrangement joins TRBV7-2 to TRBJ2-2, with 12 bases fitting TRBD1. The CDR3 spans 17 residues. J was trimmed by 4 bases and V by 3 bases; bases with no gene match: 6. CDR1 is SGHTA and CDR2 is FQGNSA in the germline V gene. CDR3 sequence: CASSLGQGARSTGELFF. Here the CDR3 DNA reads TGTGCCAGCAGCTTGGGACAGGGGGCGCGCAGCACCGGGGAGCTGTTTTTT.

The rearrangement joins TRBV19 to TRBJ1-6; 8 nucleotides align to TRBD1. Trimming at V came to 3 bases and at J to 3 bases, leaving 7 bases not matched to a gene. This CDR3 spans 17 amino acids. Germline V lookup: CDR1 LNHDA, CDR2 SQIVND (reference sequence). The CDR3: CASSIRTGLHYNSPLHF. The CDR3 nucleotides read TGTGCCAGTAGTATCCGGACAGGGCTCCACTATAATTCACCCCTCCACTTT. The variable domain in full, completed from reference TRBV19 and TRBJ1-6, reads DGGITQSPKYLFRKEGQNVTLSCEQNLNHDAMYWYRQDPGQGLRLIYYSQIVNDFQKGDIAEGYSVSREKKESFPLTVTSAQKNPTAFYLCASSIRTGLHYNSPLHFGNGTRLTVT.

The rearrangement uses TRBV19 and TRBJ2-3, with 11 bases identical to TRBD2. From germline, CDR1 is LNHDA and CDR2 SQIVND (reference sequence). V was pared by 6 bases and J by 0 bases, with 5 bases of the junction left unmatched. This CDR3 comprises 16 residues. The CDR3 sequence is CASSRLAGRSTDTQYF. The CDR3 DNA follows: TGTGCCAGTAGCAGACTAGCGGGGCGTAGCACAGATACGCAGTATTTT.

V is TRBV7-9 and J is TRBJ1-1; the D gene is possibly TRBD1 (5 bases). The CDR3 is made up of 15 amino acids. The germline V gene has CDR1 SEHNR and CDR2 FQNEAQ (reference sequence). V lost 4 bases, J lost 4 bases, and 16 bases lay in between. For the CDR3, the DNA is TGTGCCAGCAGCTCGGTTTCTCGGGGGAGCACTGAAGCTTTCTTT. This translates into CASSSVSRGSTEAFF.

The chain has TRBV20-1 and TRBJ1-1; D unclear. In germline, CDR1 is DFQATT, CDR2 SNEGSKA (reference sequence). The CDR3 extends over 13 amino acids. The V end was cut by 3 bases, the J end by 6 bases, with 14 bases between. The CDR3 here is CSASGPGRAEAFF. The CDR3 nucleotides read TGCAGTGCTAGTGGTCCGGGGAGGGCTGAAGCTTTCTTT.

The chain employs TRBV19 and TRBJ2-7; 9 bases agree with TRBD1. The V gene's germline CDR1 is LNHDA and CDR2 SQIVND (reference sequence). This CDR3 has 14 amino acids. Trimming removed 3 bases from V and 5 bases from J; junction bases left unmatched: 5. The CDR3 bases are TGTGCCAGTAGTATGGGGGGACAGGGAAACGAGCAGTACTTC. Its translation: CASSMGGQGNEQYF.

J is TRBJ2-1 and V is TRBV5-1; 12 bases map to TRBD2. V gave up 0 bases and J gave up 1 base; unmatched junction bases: 5. The CDR3 has 18 amino acids. CDR1 is SGHRS and CDR2 is YFSETQ in the germline V gene. DNA of the CDR3: TGCGCCAGCAGCTTGGCTAGCGGGGGGGCACGATCCTACAATGAGCAGTTCTTC. Translating gives CASSLASGGARSYNEQFF. Together with reference TRBV5-1 and TRBJ2-1, the CDR3 gives the full variable domain: KAGVTQTPRYLIKTRGQQVTLSCSPISGHRSVSWYQQTPGQGLQFLFEYFSETQRNKGNFPGRFSGRQFSNSRSEMNVSTLELGDSALYLCASSLASGGARSYNEQFFGPGTRLTVL.

The rearrangement joins TRBV6-2 or TRBV6-3 to TRBJ1-2; 8 positions agree with TRBD1. This CDR3 has 15 residues. After removal of 5 bases from V and 8 bases from J, the junction contained 13 bases not matched to a gene. Germline lookup yields CDR1 MNHEY and CDR2 SVGEGT. This CDR3 reads CASSDLTGTGGGYTF. CDR3 coding DNA: TGTGCCAGCAGTGACCTAACCGGGACAGGTGGCGGCTACACCTTC.

The chain has TRBV5-4 and TRBJ1-4; 7 positions match TRBD1. Looked up from germline, CDR1 is SGHNT and CDR2 is YYREEE (reference sequence). The trim removed 2 bases at V and 5 bases at J, leaving 3 bases unmatched. This CDR3 spans 14 amino acids. As DNA, the CDR3 is TGTGCCAGCAGCTTAGGACAGGAGAATGAAAAACTGTTTTTT. It codes for CASSLGQENEKLFF. The entire variable domain, with the rest obtained from reference TRBV5-4 and TRBJ1-4, is as follows: ETGVTQSPTHLIKTRGQQVTLRCSSQSGHNTVSWYQQALGQGPQFIFQYYREEENGRGNFPPRFSGLQFPNYSSELNVNALELDDSALYLCASSLGQENEKLFFGSGTQLSVL.

The rearrangement links TRBV19 to TRBJ2-1, with 7 positions matching TRBD2. Trimming removed 9 bases from V and 4 bases from J; junction bases left unmatched: 6. Germline V lookup: CDR1 LNHDA, CDR2 SQIVND (reference sequence). The length of the CDR3 is 13 residues. The CDR3 coding sequence is TGTGCCAGCCGGACTAGTCCTTACAATGAGCAGTTCTTC. It encodes CASRTSPYNEQFF.

This clone has a handful of counts. The V call is TRBV6-5, the J call TRBJ2-2, with D possibly being TRBD2 (6 bases). CDR3 length equals 14 residues. Germline V gives CDR1 MNHEY, CDR2 SVGAGI. V gave up 2 bases and J gave up 6 bases, with 10 bases separating them. The CDR3 loop reads CASSYPPGAGELFF. The CDR3, as DNA: TGTGCCAGCAGTTACCCACCGGGAGCCGGGGAGCTGTTTTTT.

The gene calls are TRBV19 and TRBJ2-6; 8 nucleotides agree with TRBD2. The CDR3 has 18 residues. Losses at the gene ends were 6 bases for V and 4 bases for J; bases not matched to a gene: 14. Germline V gene data show CDR1 as LNHDA and CDR2 as SQIVND (reference sequence). CDR3 coding DNA: TGTGCCAGTAGCACGATAGGGGCGGGGGGCCTCGGGGCCAACGTCCTGACTTTC. Amino acid sequence: CASSTIGAGGLGANVLTF. Full variable domain (remainder filled in from reference TRBV19 and TRBJ2-6): DGGITQSPKYLFRKEGQNVTLSCEQNLNHDAMYWYRQDPGQGLRLIYYSQIVNDFQKGDIAEGYSVSREKKESFPLTVTSAQKNPTAFYLCASSTIGAGGLGANVLTFGAGSRLTVL.

The chain is built from TRBV19 and TRBJ1-3, with a weak D call TRBD1 (5 bases). The CDR3 covers 15 residues. Between the trimmed V and J ends, which lost 1 base and 4 bases, there was a span of 11 bases. Looked up from germline, CDR1 is LNHDA and CDR2 is SQIVND (reference sequence). This CDR3 is CASSIVGVPGNTIYF. CDR3 DNA: TGTGCCAGTAGTATAGTAGGGGTACCCGGAAACACCATATATTTT.

This clone was picked up one time. The V call is TRBV5-4, the J call TRBJ2-2; D call uncertain. CDR3 length: 14 amino acids. Trimming shortened V by 5 bases and J by 0 bases, and 8 bases separated the two germline ends. The germline V gene encodes CDR1 SGHNT and CDR2 YYREEE (reference sequence). DNA of the CDR3: TGTGCCAGCAGTCCCCGGGCGAACACCGGGGAGCTGTTTTTT. It specifies CASSPRANTGELFF.

CDR3 coding DNA: TGTGCCAGCAGCCAGCGGGCCTCCTACGAGCAGTACTTC. Protein sequence: CASSQRASYEQYF. The gene calls are TRBV3-1 (or the pseudogene TRBV3-2) and TRBJ2-7, with D tentatively TRBD2 (5 bases). CDR1 and CDR2 from the germline V gene are LGHDT and YNNKEL (reference sequence). V gave up 3 bases and J gave up 0 bases, with 6 bases separating them. This CDR3 has 13 residues.

The rearrangement uses TRBV28 and TRBJ1-3; 10 nucleotides match TRBD1. Germline V gives CDR1 MDHEN, CDR2 SYDVKM. J gave up 0 bases and V 5 bases, and 7 bases lay outside the gene matches. CDR3 length: 17 residues. The CDR3 DNA sequence: TGTGCCAGCAGTCCCCAGACAGGGGGCATCTCTGGAAACACCATATATTTT. This gives the protein CASSPQTGGISGNTIYF.

There are a few counts of this clone. The chain uses TRBV7-2 and TRBJ1-2; D is possibly TRBD1 (6 bases). V shed 4 bases and J shed 8 bases, with 17 bases lying between them. CDR1 SGHTA and CDR2 FQGNSA come from the germline V gene. This CDR3 region has 14 residues. The CDR3 nucleotides are TGTGCCAGCAGCTCGTACAGGGAATCGGAAGGCTACACCTTC. Amino acid sequence: CASSSYRESEGYTF.

The chain is built from TRBV20-1 and TRBJ2-4; maybe TRBD2 (7 bases). Germline values: CDR1 DFQATT, CDR2 SNEGSKA (reference sequence). There are 15 residues in the CDR3. Deletions cut 4 bases from V and 0 bases from J, with 13 bases between. CDR3 in DNA: TGCAGTGCTATTGAGGGGGGGACAGCCAAAAACATTCAGTACTTC. It encodes CSAIEGGTAKNIQYF.

The rearrangement joins TRBV11-2 to TRBJ1-1; maybe TRBD1 (5 bases). CDR3 length: 15 amino acids. Germline lookup yields CDR1 SGHAT and CDR2 FQNNGV. Trimming cost V 5 bases and J 5 bases, with 18 bases left between them. The CDR3 coding sequence is TGTGCCAGCAGCCCTCAGGCGGGGGTAGGAACTGAAGCTTTCTTT. Residues: CASSPQAGVGTEAFF.